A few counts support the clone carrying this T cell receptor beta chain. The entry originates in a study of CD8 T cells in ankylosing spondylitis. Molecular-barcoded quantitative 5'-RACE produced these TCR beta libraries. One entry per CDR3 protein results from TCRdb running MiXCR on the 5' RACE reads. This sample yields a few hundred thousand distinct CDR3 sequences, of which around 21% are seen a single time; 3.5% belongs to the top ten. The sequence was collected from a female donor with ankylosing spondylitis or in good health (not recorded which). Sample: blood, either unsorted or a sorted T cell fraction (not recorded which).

The CDR3 loop is CASSASPRGTEAFF. CDR3 nucleotides: TGTGCCAGCAGCGCCTCCCCCAGGGGTACTGAAGCTTTCTTT. V is TRBV9 and J is TRBJ1-1, with D tentatively TRBD1 (6 bases). CDR1 and CDR2 (germline): SGDLS, YYNGEE. CDR3 size: 14 residues. V was clipped by 3 bases and J by 5 bases, with 14 bases between them.